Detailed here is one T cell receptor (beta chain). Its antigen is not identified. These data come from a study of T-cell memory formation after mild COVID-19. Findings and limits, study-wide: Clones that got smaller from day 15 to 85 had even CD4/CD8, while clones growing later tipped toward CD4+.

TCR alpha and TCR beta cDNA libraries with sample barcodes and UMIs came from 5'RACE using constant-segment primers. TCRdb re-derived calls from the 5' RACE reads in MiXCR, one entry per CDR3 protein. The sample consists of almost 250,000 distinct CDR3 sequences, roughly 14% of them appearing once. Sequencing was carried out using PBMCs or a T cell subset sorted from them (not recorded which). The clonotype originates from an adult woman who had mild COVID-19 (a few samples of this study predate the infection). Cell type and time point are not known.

The CDR3 DNA follows: TGTGCCAGCAGCCTATCGGGACAGGGGAAGACCCAGTACTTC. Amino acids: CASSLSGQGKTQYF. The gene calls are TRBV27 and TRBJ2-5; 10 bases line up with TRBD1. CDR3 length: 14 amino acids. Germline CDR1 is MNHEY and CDR2 is SMNVEV (reference sequence). V gave up 6 bases and J gave up 6 bases; unmatched junction bases: 7.